The entry that follows covers one T cell receptor beta chain sequence. Its target is not known. Reverse transcription of about 0.5 to 1 ug RNA used random hexamers. By means of immunoSEQ multiplex PCR, TCR beta CDR3 spanning 54 Vbeta and 13 Jbeta underwent amplification. Via MiXCR, TCRdb re-called the immunoSEQ multiplex PCR reads, giving one row per CDR3 protein. The sample has around 100,000 distinct CDR3 sequences, about 95% seen once. This sample is drawn from a study of CD8 T cells in Susac syndrome. Looking at the study overall: Treatment status at blood draw for the Susac syndrome patients was therapy-naive, corticosteroids, or intravenous immunoglobulin alone.

Study-level results: Regarding the TCR sequencing and HLA analysis, the study admitted that a relatively small number of individuals were involved.

CDR1 MNHNS and CDR2 SASEGT come from the germline V gene. Deletions cut 3 bases from V and 7 bases from J, with 12 bases between. The CDR3 is 14 residues long. V and J are TRBV6-1 and TRBJ2-2; possibly TRBD1 or TRBD2 for D (5 bases each). Sequencing was performed on CD8+ T cells from PBMCs. The sequence was obtained from a human donor with Susac syndrome. The CDR3 coding sequence is TGTGCCAGCAGTGATAACAGGAGGTTCGGGGAGCTGTTTTTT. This codes for CASSDNRRFGELFF.